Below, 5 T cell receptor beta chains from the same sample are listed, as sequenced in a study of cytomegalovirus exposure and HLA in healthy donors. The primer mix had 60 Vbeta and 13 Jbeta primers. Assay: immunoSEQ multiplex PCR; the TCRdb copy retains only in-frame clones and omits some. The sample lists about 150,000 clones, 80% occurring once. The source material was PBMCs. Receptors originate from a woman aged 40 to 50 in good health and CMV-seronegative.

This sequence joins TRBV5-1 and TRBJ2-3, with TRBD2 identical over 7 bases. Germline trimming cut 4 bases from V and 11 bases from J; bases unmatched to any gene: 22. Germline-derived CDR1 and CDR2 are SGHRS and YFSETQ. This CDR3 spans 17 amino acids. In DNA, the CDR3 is TGCGCCAGCAGCGGACATGGGGGGGTACTAATCCCCCCTCAGCAGTATTTT. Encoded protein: CASSGHGGVLIPPQQYF.

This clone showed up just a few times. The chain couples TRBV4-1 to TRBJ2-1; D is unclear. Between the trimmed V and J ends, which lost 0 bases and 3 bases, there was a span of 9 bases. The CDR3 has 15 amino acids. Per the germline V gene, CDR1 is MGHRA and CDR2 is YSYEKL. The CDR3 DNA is TGCGCCAGCAGCCAAGAGGGTCTAGTCTACAATGAGCAGTTCTTC. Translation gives CASSQEGLVYNEQFF.

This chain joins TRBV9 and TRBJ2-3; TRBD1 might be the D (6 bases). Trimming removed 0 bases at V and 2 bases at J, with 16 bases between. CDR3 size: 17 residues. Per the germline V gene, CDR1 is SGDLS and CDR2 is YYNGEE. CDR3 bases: TGTGCCAGCAGCGTAGGACCCGACAGGCCCCCCACAGATACGCAGTATTTT. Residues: CASSVGPDRPPTDTQYF.

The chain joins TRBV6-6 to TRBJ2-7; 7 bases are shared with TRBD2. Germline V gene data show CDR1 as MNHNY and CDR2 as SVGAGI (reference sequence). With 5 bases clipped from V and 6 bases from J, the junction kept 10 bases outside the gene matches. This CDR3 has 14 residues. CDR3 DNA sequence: TGTGCCAGCAGTATGACTAGCTCAAACTCCGAGCAGTACTTC. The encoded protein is CASSMTSSNSEQYF.

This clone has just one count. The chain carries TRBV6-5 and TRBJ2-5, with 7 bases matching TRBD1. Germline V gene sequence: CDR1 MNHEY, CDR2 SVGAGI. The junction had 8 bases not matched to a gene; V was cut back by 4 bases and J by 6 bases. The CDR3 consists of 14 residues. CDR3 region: CASSSPDRAQTQYF. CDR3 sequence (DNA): TGTGCCAGCAGTTCCCCCGACAGGGCACAGACCCAGTACTTC.